The rows below give T cell receptor beta chains drawn from one sample of a study of shared clonotypes between healthy human individuals. Repertoires were generated with immunoSEQ multiplex PCR, while TCRdb's copy carries only in-frame clones and drops some. This sample has about 2.1 million clones, with 93% found just once. Input material: naive CD8+ T cells from PBMCs. The source is a man aged 18 to 29 in good health. Some clones in this sample may be carry-over from other donors' samples. Both conserved end residues are part of each CDR3. A D gene is named only where the DNA matches it firmly. Some rows mark clone size as missing; the rest say once, few, many or name a class of expanded clone.

D	size	V	J	DNA	CDR3
NA	NA	TRBV7-6	TRBJ1-5	TGTGCCAGCAGCTTGAGGGACACTAGCAATCAGCCCCAGCATTTT	CASSLRDTSNQPQHF
NA	NA	TRBV15	TRBJ2-7	TGTGCCACCAGCAGAGATAGGGGCAGGAGATACGAGCAGTACTTC	CATSRDRGRRYEQYF
NA	NA	TRBV28	TRBJ2-3	TGTGCCAGCAGTTTAGGGCGGTCGGGGGATACGCAGTATTTT	CASSLGRSGDTQYF
TRBD2	NA	TRBV29-1	TRBJ2-7	TGCAGCGTTCAACTAGCGGGAGTGGGGCACGAGCAGTACTTC	CSVQLAGVGHEQYF
NA	NA	TRBV13	TRBJ2-4	TGTGCCAGCAGCTCAGCATCGGGGCTAGCCAAAAACATTCAGTACTTC	CASSSASGLAKNIQYF
NA	NA	TRBV28	TRBJ2-7	TGTGCCAGCAGCTCACCCCCGGAGGGGACCTACGAGCAGTACTTC	CASSSPPEGTYEQYF
NA	NA	TRBV19	TRBJ1-1	TGTGCCAGTACCCATGGGGCGGTTACCACTGAAGCTTTCTTT	CASTHGAVTTEAFF
NA	NA	TRBV11-2	TRBJ2-7	TGTGCCAGCAGCTTAGGGGACAACTACGAGCAGTACTTC	CASSLGDNYEQYF
NA	NA	TRBV9	TRBJ1-4	TGTGCCAGCAGCCCCCCTAATGAAAAACTGTTTTTT	CASSPPNEKLFF
NA	few	TRBV13	TRBJ2-2	TGTGCCAGCAGCTTACCAGGGCCAATGCTGTCCGGGGAGCTGTTTTTT	CASSLPGPMLSGELFF
TRBD2	NA	TRBV30	TRBJ2-1	TGTGCCTGGAGTGTGGTAGGACAGACCCGGACTAGCGGGAGTTACAATGAGCAGTTCTTC	CAWSVVGQTRTSGSYNEQFF
NA	NA	TRBV2	TRBJ1-1	TGTGCCAGCAGTGACACCTTGACTGAAGCTTTCTTT	CASSDTLTEAFF
NA	NA	TRBV5-1	TRBJ1-1	TGCGCCAGCAGCTGGACCAAAAAAGGGGGATTCACTGAAGCTTTCTTT	CASSWTKKGGFTEAFF
TRBD2	NA	TRBV4-1	TRBJ2-7	TGCGCCAGCAGCCAAGAAGAGGCGGGAGCTAGCTCCGAACCTCCCACGGACTACGAGCAGTACTTC	CASSQEEAGASSEPPTDYEQYF
NA	NA	TRBV29-1	TRBJ2-5	TGCAGCGTTGTGGTGGGCAACCAAGAGACCCAGTACTTC	CSVVVGNQETQYF
NA	NA	TRBV28	TRBJ2-7	TGTGCCAGCAGTTGGGCAGGAGAATCCTACGAGCAGTACTTC	CASSWAGESYEQYF
NA	NA	TRBV28	TRBJ1-1	TGTGCCAGCAGTTTGGCGGTGGGAATGAACACTGAAGCTTTCTTT	CASSLAVGMNTEAFF
NA	NA	TRBV12-2	TRBJ1-4	TGTGCAAGTCGCCTCCTGGGAGACCACCTAGCAACTAATGAAAAACTGTTTTTT	CASRLLGDHLATNEKLFF
NA	NA	TRBV7-2	TRBJ2-7	TGTGCCAGCAGCTTAGTTTTAGCTTACGAGCAGTACTTC	CASSLVLAYEQYF
NA	NA	TRBV5-1	TRBJ2-2	TGCGCCAGCAGCTTGGTCAGGGAAGTTGAGACCGGGGAGCTGTTTTTT	CASSLVREVETGELFF
NA	NA	TRBV11-2	TRBJ2-1	TGTGCCAGCAGCTTCGACAGTAGCTCCTACAATGAGCAGTTCTTC	CASSFDSSSYNEQFF
NA	NA	TRBV27	TRBJ1-5	TGTGCCAGCAGTTCAAGTCAAAGCAATCAGCCCCAGCATTTT	CASSSSQSNQPQHF
TRBD1	NA	TRBV28	TRBJ1-1	TGTGCCAGCAGTCCGGACAGGGGCGACACTGAAGCTTTCTTT	CASSPDRGDTEAFF
NA	NA	TRBV10-2	TRBJ2-7	TGCGCCAGCAGGGCAGAACCCTTCTCCTACGAGCAGTACTTC	CASRAEPFSYEQYF
TRBD2	NA	TRBV28	TRBJ2-1	TGTGCCAGCAGTTTGTATGGACTAGCCTACAATGAGCAGTTCTTC	CASSLYGLAYNEQFF
TRBD1	NA	TRBV14	TRBJ1-4	TGTGCCAGCAGCCAAGCGGGACAGTTCAATGAAAAACTGTTTTTT	CASSQAGQFNEKLFF
TRBD2	NA	TRBV7-9	TRBJ2-1	TGTGCAACCCTGGGCGGGACTACAGACAATGAGCAGTTCTTC	CATLGGTTDNEQFF
NA	NA	TRBV4-1	TRBJ2-7	TGCGCCAGCAGCCAAGAGGTGACGAAGAGACTGGGGGATCTCGAGCAGTACTTC	CASSQEVTKRLGDLEQYF
NA	NA	TRBV27	TRBJ1-5	TGTGCCAGCAGAATTACAGGGAGCAATCAGCCCCAGCATTTT	CASRITGSNQPQHF
NA	NA	TRBV7-2	TRBJ2-3	TGTGCCAGCAGCTTCGGACACCTTAGCACAGATACGCAGTATTTT	CASSFGHLSTDTQYF
NA	NA	TRBV5-4	TRBJ1-2	TGTGCCAGCAGTATTGTCTCCGGGACCGGCTACACCTTC	CASSIVSGTGYTF
TRBD1	NA	TRBV12-5	TRBJ1-2	TGTGCTAGTGGCCACCACACCCCGACAGGGCTCGCTGCCTATGGCTACACCTTC	CASGHHTPTGLAAYGYTF
NA	NA	TRBV7-9	TRBJ2-5	TGTGCCAGCAGCCCGCGGACAGCTAGGGAACAAGAGACCCAGTACTTC	CASSPRTAREQETQYF
NA	NA	TRBV5-4	TRBJ1-3	TGTGCCAGCAGCTTGTTCAAGGAATCTGGAAACACCATATATTTT	CASSLFKESGNTIYF
NA	once	TRBV11-2	TRBJ1-2	TGTGCCAGCAGCTCACCGGACAAAAACTATGGCTACACCTTC	CASSSPDKNYGYTF
TRBD1	NA	TRBV27	TRBJ2-7	TGTGCCAGCAGTCCCCTGGCAGGGGGCGTAAAGCAGTACTTC	CASSPLAGGVKQYF
NA	NA	TRBV28	TRBJ2-7	TGTGCCAGCAGTTTCGGGTTAGGCAGGCCTCGAGAGCAGTACTTC	CASSFGLGRPREQYF
NA	NA	TRBV5-6	TRBJ1-2	TGTGCCAGCAGCTTGGGGGCCACTACGTGGTATGGCTACACCTTC	CASSLGATTWYGYTF
NA	NA	TRBV2	TRBJ2-7	TGTGCCAGCAGTGATCCCGCGGGAAGCTCCTACGAGCAGTACTTC	CASSDPAGSSYEQYF
NA	NA	TRBV9	TRBJ1-5	TGTGCCAGCAGCGAAGAGGGGAAACGGAATCAGCCCCAGCATTTT	CASSEEGKRNQPQHF
NA	NA	TRBV5-1	TRBJ1-1	TGCGCCAGCAGCTTGGCACAGGGTTTTGGGGGAAAGGACACTGAAGCTTTCTTT	CASSLAQGFGGKDTEAFF
TRBD1	once	TRBV7-6	TRBJ1-1	TGTGCCAGCAGCCCCCGGACAGGGGGCGCCTCTGAAGCTTTCTTT	CASSPRTGGASEAFF
NA	NA	TRBV7-9	TRBJ2-1	TGTGCCAGCAGCCCGGGACCCTTTGCCTACAATGAGCAGTTCTTC	CASSPGPFAYNEQFF
NA	few	TRBV15	TRBJ1-5	TGTGCCACCAGCTCGGGCCCTCCTTATAGCAATCAGCCCCAGCATTTT	CATSSGPPYSNQPQHF
NA	NA	TRBV7-9	TRBJ2-1	TGTGCCAGCAACCCTCCAGGGAGCTCCTACAATGAGCAGTTCTTC	CASNPPGSSYNEQFF
NA	NA	TRBV14	TRBJ2-2	TGTGCCAGCAGCCAAGGAATCGGCAGGGGCACCGGGGAGCTGTTTTTT	CASSQGIGRGTGELFF
NA	NA	TRBV13	TRBJ2-7	TGTGCCAGCAGTCAAGGACGCAACTCCTACGAGCAGTACTTC	CASSQGRNSYEQYF
TRBD1	NA	TRBV7-8	TRBJ1-1	TGTGCCAGCAGAGCCCCGGGACAGGGGGACACTGAAGCTTTCTTT	CASRAPGQGDTEAFF
TRBD2	NA	TRBV28	TRBJ2-7	TGTGCCAGCAGTTCCTTAGCGGGAGTCTCAGACGAGCAGTACTTC	CASSSLAGVSDEQYF
NA	NA	TRBV6-5	TRBJ1-1	TGTGCCAGCAGTTACCGTATAGGGTGGCCCTACACTGAAGCTTTCTTT	CASSYRIGWPYTEAFF
TRBD2	NA	TRBV7-2	TRBJ2-7	TGTGCCAGCAGCTCTCCCTGGGGGGGTGGACCCTCCTACGAGCAGTACTTC	CASSSPWGGGPSYEQYF
TRBD2	NA	TRBV7-6	TRBJ2-1	TGTGCCAGCAGCTTAGCGCTTAGCGGGAGTTCCCATGAGCAGTTCTTC	CASSLALSGSSHEQFF
NA	NA	TRBV27	TRBJ1-5	TGTGCCAGCAGCCTCCGGGACAGCAATCAGCCCCAGCATTTT	CASSLRDSNQPQHF
TRBD1	few	TRBV27	TRBJ1-1	TGTGCCAGCAGTCCCAGACAGGGTATGAGCACTGAAGCTTTCTTT	CASSPRQGMSTEAFF
NA	once	TRBV9	TRBJ2-1	TGTGCCAGCAGCGTAGTGGCGACGCAGGCTACCGACAATGAGCAGTTCTTC	CASSVVATQATDNEQFF